Each of the 3 T cell receptor beta chains below was sequenced from the same sample in a study of molecular identifiers for immune sequencing clone quantification. TCRdb processed the PCR reads anew with MiXCR; each CDR3 protein has one entry. The sample records approximately 550,000 distinct CDR3 sequences, 20% to 25% being singletons. The sample comprised naive CD8+ T cells from blood, with Jurkat cell RNA spiked in. Subset of the sample: FACS-sorted CD8+CD4-CCR7+CD45RA+ naive T cells. All receptors come from a human donor in good health. Some libraries in this study had Jurkat cell RNA spiked in.

A word on this clonotype: One end of the junction does not line up with germline, which may come from a read error. The DNA of the CDR3 is TGTGTCAGCAGCTCACGACCTGGACTAGCGGGAGGTTCCTGGGAGACCCAGTACTTC. Its translation is CVSSSRPGLAGGSWETQYF. The rearrangement uses TRBV9 and TRBJ2-5; 14 bases line up with TRBD2. The germline V gene has CDR1 SGDLS and CDR2 YYNGEE. The CDR3 loop spans 19 amino acids.

The table lists this clonotype with many counts. This sequence joins TRBV20-1 and TRBJ1-1; D unresolved. Trimming shortened V by 5 bases and J by 6 bases, and 10 bases separated the two germline ends. Germline CDR1 reads DFQATT; CDR2 reads SNEGSKA (reference sequence). CDR3 size: 11 residues. The CDR3 DNA reads TGCAGTGCTGACGAGATGGCTGAAGCTTTCTTT. Translating it yields CSADEMAEAFF.

The rearrangement joins TRBV6-1 to TRBJ2-5; D is possibly TRBD2 (6 bases). This CDR3 comprises 16 residues. The V and J ends lost 1 base and 0 bases respectively, with 12 bases between them. Germline V gene data show CDR1 as MNHNS and CDR2 as SASEGT. CDR3 amino acids: CASSEDSLADQETQYF. DNA of the CDR3: TGTGCCAGCAGTGAAGACTCCTTAGCGGACCAAGAGACCCAGTACTTC.